This record looks at one TCR beta chain sequence and its context. Its cognate antigen is unknown. This specimen belongs to a study of blood T cells in healthy people across ages. Study results and caveats: Versus aged donors, long-lived donors had higher diversity and more naive CD4+ cells. One million T cells yielded diversity estimates that were considered underestimates.

There are 13 residues in the CDR3. Germline V gene data show CDR1 as SNHLY and CDR2 as FYNNEI. Trimming removed 7 bases from V and 5 bases from J, with 14 bases in between. A second PCR, run for about 7 to 11 cycles, used a sample-barcoded 5' primer plus a J-beta primer mix. TCRdb called the 5' RACE reads again in MiXCR, with one record for every CDR3 protein. The sample has about 810,000 distinct CDR3 sequences, 30% to 45% seen once; the top ten hold approximately 12%. The V and J genes are TRBV2 and TRBJ1-2, with no clear D. The TCR was taken from a man between 18 and 29 years old in good health. Sequencing was performed on blood. CDR3 region: CASMVDGDYGYTF. The CDR3 bases are TGTGCCAGCATGGTTGACGGCGATTATGGCTACACCTTC. The full variable domain, rest sourced from reference TRBV2 and TRBJ1-2, is EPEVTQTPSHQVTQMGQEVILRCVPISNHLYFYWYRQILGQKVEFLVSFYNNEISEKSEIFDDQFSVERPDGSNFTLKIRSTKLEDSAMYFCASMVDGDYGYTFGSGTRLTVV.